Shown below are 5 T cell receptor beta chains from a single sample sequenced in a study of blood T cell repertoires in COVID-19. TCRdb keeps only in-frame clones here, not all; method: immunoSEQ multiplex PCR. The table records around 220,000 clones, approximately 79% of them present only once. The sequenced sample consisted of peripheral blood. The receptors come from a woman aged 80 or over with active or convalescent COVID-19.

This chain's CDR3 is CASSQDALAYEQYF. Written as DNA, the CDR3 is TGTGCCAGCAGCCAAGACGCACTCGCCTACGAGCAGTACTTC. The chain employs TRBV3-1 (or the pseudogene TRBV3-2) and TRBJ2-7; no clear D. The CDR3 is made up of 14 amino acids. V lost 0 bases and J 2 bases, leaving 8 bases between the germline ends. Germline loops: CDR1 LGHDT, CDR2 YNNKEL (reference sequence).

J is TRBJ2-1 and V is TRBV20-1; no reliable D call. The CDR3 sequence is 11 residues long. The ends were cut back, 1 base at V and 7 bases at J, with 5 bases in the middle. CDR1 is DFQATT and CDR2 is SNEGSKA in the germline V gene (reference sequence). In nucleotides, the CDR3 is TGCAGTGCTAGAGGTTCGAATGAGCAGTTCTTC. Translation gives CSARGSNEQFF.

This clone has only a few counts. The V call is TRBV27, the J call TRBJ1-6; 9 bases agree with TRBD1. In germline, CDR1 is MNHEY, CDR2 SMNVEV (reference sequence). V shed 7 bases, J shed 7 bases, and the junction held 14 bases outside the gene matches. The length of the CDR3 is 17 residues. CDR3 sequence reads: CASTELTGGAGNSPLHF. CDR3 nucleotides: TGTGCCAGCACCGAACTTACAGGGGGCGCGGGGAATTCACCCCTCCACTTT.

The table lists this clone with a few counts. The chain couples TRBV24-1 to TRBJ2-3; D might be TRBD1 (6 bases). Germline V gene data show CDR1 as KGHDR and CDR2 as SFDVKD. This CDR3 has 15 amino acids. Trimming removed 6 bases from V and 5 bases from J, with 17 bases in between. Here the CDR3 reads CATSSPGAAGDTQYF. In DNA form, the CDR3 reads TGTGCCACCAGTTCCCCAGGGGCGGCGGGAGATACGCAGTATTTT.

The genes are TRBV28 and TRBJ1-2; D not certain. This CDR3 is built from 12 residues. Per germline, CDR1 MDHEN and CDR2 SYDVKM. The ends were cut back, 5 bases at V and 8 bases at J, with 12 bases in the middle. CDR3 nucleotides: TGTGCCAGCAGTCCCGGGGTCGGGGGCTACACCTTC. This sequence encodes CASSPGVGGYTF.